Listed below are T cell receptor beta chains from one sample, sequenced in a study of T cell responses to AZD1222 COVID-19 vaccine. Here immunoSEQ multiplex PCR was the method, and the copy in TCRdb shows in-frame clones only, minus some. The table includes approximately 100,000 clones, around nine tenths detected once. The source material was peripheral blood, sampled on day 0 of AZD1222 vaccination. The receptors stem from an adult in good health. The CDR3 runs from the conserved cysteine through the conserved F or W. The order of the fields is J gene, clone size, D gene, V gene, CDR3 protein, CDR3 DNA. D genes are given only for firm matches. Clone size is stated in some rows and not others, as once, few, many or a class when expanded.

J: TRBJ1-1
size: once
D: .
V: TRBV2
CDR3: CASSGDYGTEAFF
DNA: TGTGCCAGCAGTGGGGACTACGGCACTGAAGCTTTCTTT

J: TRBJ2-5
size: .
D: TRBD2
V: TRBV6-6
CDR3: CASNAGLAGGQETQYF
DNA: TGTGCCAGCAATGCGGGACTAGCGGGAGGTCAAGAGACCCAGTACTTC

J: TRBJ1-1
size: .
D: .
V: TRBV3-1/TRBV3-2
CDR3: CASSTRVTEAFF
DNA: TGTGCCAGCAGCACGCGGGTGACTGAAGCTTTCTTT

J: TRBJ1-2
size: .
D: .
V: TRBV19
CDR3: CASSIVGSAGAGGYTF
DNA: TGTGCCAGTAGTATAGTGGGCTCGGCTGGAGCAGGTGGCTACACCTTC

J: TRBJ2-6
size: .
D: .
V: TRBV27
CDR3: CASKAGVLSGANVLTF
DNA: TGTGCCAGCAAGGCCGGGGTCCTATCTGGGGCCAACGTCCTGACTTTC

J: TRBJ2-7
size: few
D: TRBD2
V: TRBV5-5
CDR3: CASSAGRGDSYEQYF
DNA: TGTGCCAGCAGCGCGGGACGGGGGGACTCCTACGAGCAGTACTTC

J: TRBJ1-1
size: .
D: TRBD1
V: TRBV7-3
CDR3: CASSLTGGEAFF
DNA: TGTGCCAGCAGCCTCACAGGGGGGGAAGCTTTCTTT

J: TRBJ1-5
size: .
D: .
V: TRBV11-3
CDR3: CASSLGQPQHF
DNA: TGTGCCAGCAGCTTAGGTCAGCCCCAGCATTTT

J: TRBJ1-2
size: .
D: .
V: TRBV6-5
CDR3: CASISSANYGYTF
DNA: TGTGCCAGCATATCGTCGGCTAACTATGGCTACACCTTC

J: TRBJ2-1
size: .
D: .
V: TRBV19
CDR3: CASSMRAGLPEQFF
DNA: TGTGCCAGTAGTATGAGAGCAGGCCTCCCCGAGCAGTTCTTC